Below are 28 T cell receptor beta chains sequenced from a single sample in a study of regulatory T cells in long-lasting Graves disease. Both iRepertoire HTBI primers and Arm-PCR of CDR3 regions were used to build the TCR beta libraries. MiXCR, applied by TCRdb to the multiplex PCR reads, yields one record per CDR3 protein. The data contain about 470,000 distinct CDR3 sequences, around a fifth of them seen just once; the ten biggest clones take up more than 6%. Indicated time point: persistent/refractory GD, antithyroid drugs over 5 years with positive TRAb. Generation of the TCR library employed RNA extracted from PBMCs. The source was peripheral blood mononuclear cells (PBMCs), collected when the disease was refractory, from a patient treated with antithyroid drugs. These receptor sequences come from a female donor with Graves disease.

V gene TRBV7-3 combines with J gene TRBJ2-2; 10 nucleotides align to TRBD2. J gave up 4 bases and V 5 bases, and 4 bases lay outside the gene matches. Germline CDR1 reads SGHTA; CDR2 reads FQGTGA. This CDR3 comprises 15 residues. The DNA for the CDR3 is TGTGCCAGCAGCCCGGGACTAGCGTTCACCGGGGAGCTGTTTTTT. Translating it yields CASSPGLAFTGELFF.

This clonotype was seen a few times. The genes are TRBV6-1 and TRBJ1-1; 8 bases match TRBD1. Per germline, CDR1 MNHNS and CDR2 SASEGT. This CDR3 is built from 13 residues. V lost 5 bases to trimming and J lost 10 bases; unmatched junction nucleotides: 9. The CDR3 spells CASSPPGGGGAFF. DNA of the CDR3: TGTGCCAGCAGTCCCCCAGGGGGCGGTGGAGCTTTCTTT.

This clonotype has a count of ten or more. The chain joins TRBV6-1 to TRBJ2-5, with D possibly being TRBD1 (6 bases). V was cut by 10 bases and J by 5 bases, with 17 bases left in between. Germline V CDR1 and CDR2: MNHNS, SASEGT. The CDR3 is 13 amino acids. This CDR3 is CAIGNRAMETQYF. CDR3 coding DNA: TGTGCCATCGGAAACAGGGCGATGGAGACCCAGTACTTC.

The genes are TRBV9 and TRBJ2-7; either TRBD1 or TRBD2 may supply D (5 bases each). The germline V gene encodes CDR1 SGDLS and CDR2 YYNGEE. This CDR3 comprises 14 residues. Trimming shortened V by 2 bases and J by 5 bases, and 14 bases separated the two germline ends. In nucleotides, the CDR3 is TGTGCCAGCAGCGTCATGGGGGAATGGGACGAGCAGTACTTC. It codes for CASSVMGEWDEQYF.

This clonotype came up a few times. This chain uses TRBV7-9 with TRBJ1-4, with 12 positions matching TRBD1. J gave up 4 bases and V 3 bases, and 9 bases lay outside the gene matches. This CDR3 spans 18 amino acids. Per the germline V gene, CDR1 is SEHNR and CDR2 is FQNEAQ (reference sequence). CDR3 bases: TGTGCCAGCAGCTTGCGCCCGGGACAGGGGGCTCATAATGAAAAACTGTTTTTT. This encodes CASSLRPGQGAHNEKLFF.

The chain recombines TRBV6-9 with TRBJ2-7, with TRBD2 identical over 8 bases. CDR1 and CDR2 (germline): MNHGY, SVAAGI. The CDR3 loop spans 18 amino acids. The J segment lost 1 base and the V segment lost 3 bases, leaving 14 bases of the junction unmatched. CDR3 protein: CASSYQNPGTSLSYEQYF. The CDR3 nucleotides are TGTGCCAGCAGTTACCAAAACCCCGGGACTAGTCTATCCTACGAGCAGTACTTC.

Only a few counts were recorded for this clonotype. The V call is TRBV7-2, the J call TRBJ1-6; the match to TRBD1 covers 7 bases. The germline gives CDR1 SGHTA, CDR2 FQGNSA. The CDR3 extends over 15 amino acids. V was clipped by 3 bases and J by 7 bases; unmatched bases: 6. The CDR3 bases are TGTGCCAGCAGCTTCACAGGGGCAACAAATTCACCCCTCCACTTT. Protein sequence: CASSFTGATNSPLHF.

This clonotype was counted only a few times. This CDR3 reads CASSSGQPGYQPQHF. CDR3 coding DNA: TGTGCCAGCAGTTCCGGACAGCCAGGGTATCAGCCCCAGCATTTT. J is TRBJ1-5 and V is TRBV12-3 or TRBV12-4; D is possibly TRBD1 (6 bases). This CDR3 is built from 15 residues. V lost 4 bases, J lost 5 bases, and 15 bases lay in between.

This clonotype was observed a handful of times. The chain is built from TRBV30 and TRBJ1-2; TRBD1 is a possible D gene (5 bases). Trimming cost V 0 bases and J 8 bases, with 13 bases left between them. The germline CDR1 and CDR2 sequences are GTSNPN and SVGIG (reference sequence). This CDR3 contains 13 residues. The CDR3 nucleotides read TGTGCCTGGAGTGTAATGCAGGGCGGGGGCTACACCTTC. As protein: CAWSVMQGGGYTF. Using reference TRBV30 and TRBJ1-2 for the parts outside the CDR3, the full variable domain is SQTIHQWPATLVQPVGSPLSLECTVEGTSNPNLYWYRQAAGRGLQLLFYSVGIGQISSEVPQNLSASRPQDRQFILSSKKLLLSDSGFYLCAWSVMQGGGYTFGSGTRLTVV.

This clonotype was counted between two and nine times. J is TRBJ2-7 and V is TRBV18; 9 nucleotides align to TRBD1. The V and J ends lost 6 bases and 5 bases, in that order; junction bases with no gene match: 8. Germline CDR1 reads KGHSH; CDR2 reads LQKENI. The CDR3 sequence is 14 residues long. In nucleotides, the CDR3 is TGTGCCAGCTCGTCCCGGGACAGGGCCGACGAGCAGTACTTC. Encoded protein: CASSSRDRADEQYF.

This clonotype was detected many times. The chain links TRBV10-3 to TRBJ2-2, with TRBD1 identical over 8 bases. Germline loops: CDR1 ENHRY, CDR2 SYGVKD. The V segment lost 5 bases and the J segment 2 bases; nucleotides outside the gene matches: 4. CDR3 length: 15 amino acids. The CDR3 coding sequence is TGTGCCATCAGTTCAGCAGGGGGCAACACCGGGGAGCTGTTTTTT. This gives the protein CAISSAGGNTGELFF.

This clonotype occurred many times. V is TRBV12-3 or TRBV12-4 and J is TRBJ2-7, with 9 bases that match TRBD2. Trimming took 6 bases from V and 3 from J; bases not matched to a gene: 18. There are 18 residues in the CDR3. The CDR3 is CASSPGGGLSGGLYEQYF. The CDR3 DNA reads TGTGCCAGCAGCCCGGGGGGGGGCCTTAGCGGGGGTCTCTACGAGCAGTACTTC.

In this sample, this clonotype turned up many times. The gene calls are TRBV20-1 and TRBJ2-2; no definite D call. The length of the CDR3 is 14 residues. Trimming took off 3 bases at V and 6 bases at J, with 14 bases between the two ends. Germline lookup yields CDR1 DFQATT and CDR2 SNEGSKA (reference sequence). The DNA for the CDR3 is TGCAGTGCTAGTCCGGGCCTTTGGTCCGGGGAGCTGTTTTTT. Protein product: CSASPGLWSGELFF.

The V gene is TRBV4-1, the J gene TRBJ1-5, with D unresolved. CDR1 is MGHRA, CDR2 YSYEKL, per germline. V was shortened by 0 bases and J by 4 bases, with 13 bases between the two germline ends. The CDR3 totals 16 residues. The CDR3, as DNA: TGCGCCAGCAGCCAAGATCAGGCAGGAAGTAATCAGCCCCAGCATTTT. Encoded protein: CASSQDQAGSNQPQHF.

The rearrangement uses TRBV20-1 and TRBJ1-5; TRBD1 matches at 9 bases. Germline-derived CDR1 and CDR2 are DFQATT and SNEGSKA (reference sequence). This CDR3 comprises 17 residues. V gave up 2 bases and J gave up 0 bases; unmatched junction bases: 8. The CDR3 spells CSARRDREVYSNQPQHF. For the CDR3, the DNA is TGCAGTGCTAGAAGGGACAGGGAGGTATATAGCAATCAGCCCCAGCATTTT.

In this sample, this clonotype turned up a few times. The rearrangement uses TRBV18 and TRBJ1-5, with D possibly matching TRBD1 (6 bases). Trimming took off 5 bases at V and 6 bases at J, with 11 bases between the two ends. This CDR3 contains 13 residues. Germline lookup yields CDR1 KGHSH and CDR2 LQKENI. CDR3 region: CASSAGAGQPQHF. The CDR3 region has the DNA TGTGCCAGCTCAGCAGGGGCCGGTCAGCCCCAGCATTTT. The full variable domain, its missing parts supplied by reference TRBV18 and TRBJ1-5, is NAGVMQNPRHLVRRRGQEARLRCSPMKGHSHVYWYRQLPEEGLKFMVYLQKENIIDESGMPKERFSAEFPKEGPSILRIQQVVRGDSAAYFCASSAGAGQPQHFGDGTRLSIL.

On this clonotype: An end of the junction does not agree with germline; a read error may underlie this. V is TRBV7-2 and J is TRBJ2-7; 9 bases align to TRBD2. The CDR3 is made up of 13 amino acids. Germline V gene lookup returns CDR1 SGHTA and CDR2 FQGNSA. CDR3 bases: TGTGCCAGTAGCTTTAGCGGGAGTCCCGAGCAGTACTTC. Translating it yields CASSFSGSPEQYF.

The chain's CDR3 is CASSPIRDRGNQPQHF. CDR3 DNA: TGTGCCAGCAGCCCCATCCGGGACAGGGGAAATCAGCCCCAGCATTTT. The V call is TRBV28, the J call TRBJ1-5; 10 bases fit TRBD1. From germline, CDR1 is MDHEN and CDR2 SYDVKM. This CDR3 has 16 amino acids. The J segment lost 4 bases and the V segment lost 6 bases, leaving 9 bases of the junction unmatched.

This clonotype was seen a handful of times. The chain carries TRBV6-1 and TRBJ1-5; D ambiguous. Trimming left V 5 bases short and J 4 bases short, with 12 bases between. Looked up from germline, CDR1 is MNHNS and CDR2 is SASEGT. The CDR3 spans 14 residues. As DNA, the CDR3 is TGTGCCAGCAGTCCCGCCAGCGTAAATCAGCCCCAGCATTTT. This gives the protein CASSPASVNQPQHF.

The rearrangement links TRBV6-1 to TRBJ2-7; 14 bases agree with TRBD2. Germline values: CDR1 MNHNS, CDR2 SASEGT. The CDR3 covers 14 residues. Unmatched junction bases numbered 5, after V lost 7 bases and J lost 6 bases. The CDR3 loop reads CASTAGLAGVEQYF. CDR3 coding DNA: TGTGCCAGCACCGCGGGACTAGCGGGAGTCGAGCAGTACTTC.

This clonotype was recorded a few times. The chain is built from TRBV29-1 and TRBJ1-3; D uncertain. Trimming removed 0 bases from V and 0 bases from J, with 6 bases in between. The CDR3 has 14 residues. Looked up from germline, CDR1 is SQVTM and CDR2 is ANQGSEA. This CDR3 is CSVEDQVSGNTIYF. CDR3 bases: TGCAGCGTTGAAGATCAGGTCTCTGGAAACACCATATATTTT.

Only a few counts were recorded for this clonotype. The chain recombines TRBV12-3 or TRBV12-4 with TRBJ1-2; D uncertain. V shed 5 bases and J shed 0 bases, with 10 bases lying between them. CDR3 length: 14 amino acids. The CDR3 sequence is CASSPIGANYGYTF. CDR3 in DNA: TGTGCCAGCAGTCCGATCGGAGCTAACTATGGCTACACCTTC.

This clonotype was seen at least ten times. The chain combines TRBV12-3 or TRBV12-4 with TRBJ1-4, with D possibly matching TRBD1 (5 bases). The CDR3 contains 16 residues. Trimming stripped 7 bases from V and 8 bases from J, with 23 bases between. CDR3 coding DNA: TGTGCCAGCACCCAGTCGAGGGGAGGGAGGAGGGAAAAACTGTTTTTT. Its protein is CASTQSRGGRREKLFF.

This clonotype was seen many times. This chain links TRBV7-2 with TRBJ2-7, with D maybe TRBD1 (6 bases). Trimming shortened V by 3 bases and J by 4 bases, and 22 bases separated the two germline ends. The CDR3 extends over 17 amino acids. Germline values: CDR1 SGHTA, CDR2 FQGNSA. The CDR3 nucleotides read TGTGCCAGCAGCTTCCCACCACAGGGTAGCGCCTATTACGAGCAGTACTTC. Its protein product is CASSFPPQGSAYYEQYF.

The V gene is TRBV27, the J gene TRBJ1-2; no clear D gene. The CDR3 length is 14 residues. The V end lost 3 bases, the J end lost 8 bases, and 16 bases lay between the germline ends. The germline V gene has CDR1 MNHEY and CDR2 SMNVEV (reference sequence). CDR3 sequence reads: CASSFRVGSLGYTF. In DNA form, the CDR3 reads TGTGCCAGCAGTTTCCGAGTAGGCTCATTAGGCTACACCTTC.

This rearrangement joins TRBV12-3 or TRBV12-4 to TRBJ2-7; TRBD1 aligns across 9 bases. This CDR3 region has 15 residues. Losses at the gene ends were 5 bases for V and 6 bases for J; bases not matched to a gene: 11. Here the CDR3 reads CASSDDVQGATEQYF. CDR3 in DNA: TGTGCCAGCAGTGACGATGTACAGGGGGCGACCGAGCAGTACTTC.

This chain joins TRBV12-5 and TRBJ2-3, with D possibly being TRBD2 (6 bases). Germline-derived CDR1 and CDR2 are LGHNT and FRNRAP. V lost 5 bases, J lost 0 bases, and 12 bases lay in between. This CDR3 is built from 15 residues. The CDR3 protein is CASGRGGVSTDTQYF. The CDR3 region has the DNA TGTGCTAGTGGTAGAGGAGGGGTCAGCACAGATACGCAGTATTTT.

This clonotype is a singleton in its sample. V gene TRBV29-1 combines with J gene TRBJ2-7; no reliable D call. V was cut by 5 bases and J by 5 bases, with 13 bases left in between. Germline assignment: CDR1 SQVTM and CDR2 ANQGSEA. There are 12 residues in the CDR3. The CDR3 DNA reads TGCAGCGTTCCTAGTTCCTCGCACGAGCAGTACTTC. It is translated as CSVPSSSHEQYF.